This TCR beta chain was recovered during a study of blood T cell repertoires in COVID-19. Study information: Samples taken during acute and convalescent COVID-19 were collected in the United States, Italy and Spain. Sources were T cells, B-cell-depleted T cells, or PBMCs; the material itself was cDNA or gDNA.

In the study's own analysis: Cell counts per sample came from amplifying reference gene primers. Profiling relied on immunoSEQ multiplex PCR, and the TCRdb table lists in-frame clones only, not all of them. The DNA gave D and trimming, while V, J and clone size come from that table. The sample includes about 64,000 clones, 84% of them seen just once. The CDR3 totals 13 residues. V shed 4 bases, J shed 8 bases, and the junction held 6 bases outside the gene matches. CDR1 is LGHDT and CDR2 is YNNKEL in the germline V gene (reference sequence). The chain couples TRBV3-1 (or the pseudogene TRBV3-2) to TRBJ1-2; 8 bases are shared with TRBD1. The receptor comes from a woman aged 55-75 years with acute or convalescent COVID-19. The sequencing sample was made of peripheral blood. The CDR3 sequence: CASSRIGQGGYTF. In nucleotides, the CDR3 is TGTGCCAGCAGCCGCATAGGACAGGGAGGCTACACCTTC.